Listed below are T cell receptor beta chains from one sample, sequenced in a study of breast tumors, draining lymph nodes, adjacent tissues. TCRdb independently ran MiXCR on the multiplex PCR reads; one entry per CDR3 protein. This sample has 100,000 or so distinct CDR3 sequences, with over 20% found just once. The sample consisted of axillary lymph node tissue. These receptors were taken from a female donor with breast cancer. Some clones in this sample may be carry-over from other donors' samples. Both conserved end residues are part of each CDR3. D genes are given only for firm matches. The listing skips clone size in some rows; elsewhere it reads once, few, many or a size class.

few,.,TRBV5-1,TRBJ2-1,CASRYTGQRRDEQFF,TGCGCCAGCAGATATACCGGGCAAAGGCGCGATGAGCAGTTCTTC
many,.,TRBV4-2,TRBJ1-5,CASSQDLFTGKGNQPQHF,TGTGCCAGCAGCCAAGATCTTTTCACGGGAAAGGGCAATCAGCCCCAGCATTTT
many,.,TRBV9,TRBJ2-1,CASSPLGTYNEQFF,TGTGCCAGCAGCCCTCTGGGCACCTACAATGAGCAGTTCTTC
many,TRBD1,TRBV12-3/TRBV12-4,TRBJ1-5,CASSATGGNQPQHF,TGTGCCAGCAGCGCAACAGGGGGCAATCAGCCCCAGCATTTT
many,.,TRBV19,TRBJ1-5,CASSNGSPSNQPQHF,TGTGCCAGTAGTAATGGCTCGCCTAGCAATCAGCCCCAGCATTTT
many,.,TRBV4-1,TRBJ1-2,CASSQVGRGTLSYTF,TGCGCCAGCAGCCAAGTTGGCAGGGGCACTCTTAGCTACACCTTC
many,.,TRBV9,TRBJ2-3,CASSVEAGVSTDTQYF,TGTGCCAGCAGCGTAGAAGCGGGCGTAAGCACAGATACGCAGTATTTT
many,.,TRBV2,TRBJ1-2,CASSDKANYGYTF,TGTGCCAGCAGTGACAAGGCAAACTATGGCTACACCTTC
few,.,TRBV28,TRBJ2-7,CASSFGRIAYEQYF,TGTGCCAGCAGTTTTGGTAGAATTGCCTACGAGCAGTACTTC
few,TRBD1,TRBV27,TRBJ1-6,CASSLSVGQGNSPLHF,TGTGCCAGCAGTTTATCGGTTGGACAGGGTAATTCACCCCTCCACTTT
many,.,TRBV20-1,TRBJ2-7,CSATLGGRTYEQYF,TGCAGTGCGACCCTTGGGGGGCGAACTTACGAGCAGTACTTC
many,TRBD1,TRBV5-6,TRBJ1-4,CASSFKATGSDEKLFF,TGTGCCAGCAGCTTCAAAGCGACAGGGAGCGATGAAAAACTGTTTTTT
.,TRBD2,TRBV5-8,TRBJ2-7,CASRATSGSIYEQYF,TGCGCCAGCAGGGCAACTAGCGGGAGTATCTACGAGCAGTACTTC
.,.,TRBV3-1,TRBJ2-2,CASSHRWVTGELFF,TGTGCCAGCAGCCACCGTTGGGTCACCGGGGAGCTGTTTTTT
many,.,TRBV29-1,TRBJ1-5,CSVEDLDRPNQPQHF,TGCAGCGTTGAAGACCTCGACAGGCCCAATCAGCCCCAGCATTTT
few,TRBD1,TRBV27,TRBJ1-5,CASSFTGDGQPQHF,TGTGCCAGCAGTTTTACAGGGGACGGTCAGCCCCAGCATTTT